Described below is a single T cell receptor (beta chain) sequence and its context. Its antigen is unidentified. CDR1 MNHEY and CDR2 SVGAGI come from the germline V gene. CDR3 length equals 12 residues. V lost 6 bases and J 4 bases, leaving 7 bases between the germline ends. The sample is drawn from a study of cytomegalovirus exposure and HLA in healthy donors. PCR primers comprised 60 Vbeta and 13 Jbeta primers. Repertoires were generated with immunoSEQ multiplex PCR, while TCRdb's copy carries only in-frame clones and drops some. In the table there are about 94,000 clones, around 70% of which are singletons. Notes on the study in general: An ancestry cluster, one associated with Asian ancestry, reportedly showed fewer N-insertions than the approximately 670-donor mean in a later analysis. Researchers reported in a later analysis that a missense DCLRE1C variant was tied to TCR beta V- and J-gene trimming.

The J gene is TRBJ2-1, the V gene TRBV6-5; D is perhaps TRBD1 (6 bases). Sequenced material: PBMCs. The receptor was isolated from a man aged 25 to 45 in good health and CMV-seropositive. The chain's CDR3 is CASRDSYNEQFF. CDR3 nucleotides: TGTGCCAGCAGGGACAGTTACAATGAGCAGTTCTTC.